A selection of T cell receptor beta chains follows, all from one sample in a study of T cell responses to AZD1222 COVID-19 vaccine. TCRdb's table, derived via immunoSEQ multiplex PCR, lists solely in-frame clones and lacks some. The data show some 150,000 clones, around nine tenths seen once. The material was peripheral blood, obtained after recovery from COVID-19. These receptors were taken from an adult who had recovered from COVID-19. Both conserved end residues are part of each CDR3. The order of the fields is CDR3 DNA, CDR3 protein, CDR3 length, V gene, J gene, D gene, clone size. D genes are given only for firm matches. Rows may omit the clone size; those that give it use once, few, many or a size class.

TGCGCCAGCAGCCAACCTGGACAGGTCAGAGAAAAACTGTTTTTT,CASSQPGQVREKLFF,15,TRBV4-1,TRBJ1-4,TRBD1,-
TGCAGCGTAGGGGACGGTAACACCGGGGAGCTGTTTTTT,CSVGDGNTGELFF,13,TRBV29-1,TRBJ2-2,-,-
TGTGCCAGCAGTTCACCGGGACTAGGGGGGCATGCTACGCAGTATTTT,CASSSPGLGGHATQYF,16,TRBV6-2/TRBV6-3,TRBJ2-3,TRBD2,-
TGTGCCAGCAGCGGCGGGGGGCTGATCACAGATACGCAGTATTTT,CASSGGGLITDTQYF,15,TRBV11-2,TRBJ2-3,TRBD2,once
TGTGCCAGCAGCTTTCATACAGGGAACACTGAAGCTTTCTTT,CASSFHTGNTEAFF,14,TRBV7-9,TRBJ1-1,-,once
TGCGCCAGCAGCGGATCCTACAATGAGCAGTTCTTC,CASSGSYNEQFF,12,TRBV4-1,TRBJ2-1,-,once
TGCGCCAGCAGCTCCGGACAGGGCTGGAACACTGAAGCTTTCTTT,CASSSGQGWNTEAFF,15,TRBV5-1,TRBJ1-1,TRBD1,-
TGTGCCAGCAGCTTCTTCCTAGCGGGGGGCTCCTACGAGCAGTACTTC,CASSFFLAGGSYEQYF,16,TRBV11-2,TRBJ2-7,TRBD2,once
TGTGCCAGCACCGAAGACAGGTTCTACGAGCAGTACTTC,CASTEDRFYEQYF,13,TRBV28,TRBJ2-7,-,-
TGTGCCAGCTCCGGGACAGGGGGCTACAATGAGCAGTTCTTC,CASSGTGGYNEQFF,14,TRBV6-4,TRBJ2-1,TRBD1,-
TGTGCCAGCAGTTACGGGACCCAGTACGGGGAGCTGTTTTTT,CASSYGTQYGELFF,14,TRBV6-2/TRBV6-3,TRBJ2-2,-,-
TGTGCCAGCAGCTTGGCGCCAGTTATGAACACTGAAGCTTTCTTT,CASSLAPVMNTEAFF,15,TRBV5-5,TRBJ1-1,-,many
TGTGCCAGCAGCTTGTCCGGGGCAACAGGGAGGGGCGAAAAACTGTTTTTT,CASSLSGATGRGEKLFF,17,TRBV5-4,TRBJ1-4,-,few
TGTGCCATCACCACCTCGAATGCGGGCCTCACCGGGGAGCTGTTTTTT,CAITTSNAGLTGELFF,16,TRBV10-3,TRBJ2-2,-,-
TGTGCCAGCAGTTTATCGCGACTAGCGAACGAGCAGTACTTC,CASSLSRLANEQYF,14,TRBV27,TRBJ2-7,TRBD2,-
TGTGCCAGCAGTTACCAGGGGGCTAACTATGGCTACACCTTC,CASSYQGANYGYTF,14,TRBV6-5,TRBJ1-2,TRBD1,-
TGCGCCAGCAGTCATCACACCGGGACAGTCGCTCCTGGGGCCAACGTCCTGACTTTC,CASSHHTGTVAPGANVLTF,19,TRBV23-1,TRBJ2-6,TRBD1,-
TGTGCCAGCAGCTTCAGGGTTCTAGATGAGCAGTTCTTC,CASSFRVLDEQFF,13,TRBV5-6,TRBJ2-1,-,-
TGTGCCAGCAGCCCCACTCTAGCGGGAGTGGCCTACAATGAGCAGTTCTTC,CASSPTLAGVAYNEQFF,17,TRBV3-1/TRBV3-2,TRBJ2-1,TRBD2,-
TGCGCCAGCAGCTTGTCGGGGACATCCCAAGAGACCCAGTACTTC,CASSLSGTSQETQYF,15,TRBV5-1,TRBJ2-5,-,once
TGTGCCAGCAGCCCGACAGGGGGATGGAATCAGCCCCAGCATTTT,CASSPTGGWNQPQHF,15,TRBV7-3,TRBJ1-5,TRBD1,-
TGTGCCAGAAGCCCGACGTGCGCGAAAAATTCACCCCTCCACTTT,CARSPTCAKNSPLHF,15,TRBV5-3,TRBJ1-6,-,-
TGTGCCAGCAGCCGCATGGTGCGCACAGATACGCAGTATTTT,CASSRMVRTDTQYF,14,TRBV11-2,TRBJ2-3,-,once
TGTGCCAGCAGCACCGACAGGGGCTGGAATGAGCAGTTCTTC,CASSTDRGWNEQFF,14,TRBV9,TRBJ2-1,TRBD1,many